This T cell receptor (beta chain) was documented in a study of CD8 T cells in ankylosing spondylitis. Concerning this clonotype itself: Its target is unknown.

Trimming cost V 5 bases and J 4 bases, with 14 bases left between them. In germline, CDR1 is SGHVS, CDR2 FNYEAQ. There are 14 residues in the CDR3. General study findings and limits: Matched ankylosing spondylitis synovial fluid reportedly showed significant enrichment of disease-linked clones.

TCRdb re-called the 5' RACE reads with MiXCR, one entry per CDR3 protein. This table has some 240,000 distinct CDR3 sequences, 15% to 20% appearing once. What was sequenced was blood, either unsorted or a sorted T cell fraction (not recorded which). The receptor was isolated from a male donor with ankylosing spondylitis or in good health (not recorded which). This sequence joins TRBV7-6 and TRBJ1-1; TRBD1 might be the D (5 bases). The CDR3 nucleotides are TGTGCCAGCAGCAACAAAGCAGGGACCACTGAAGCTTTCTTT. Its translation is CASSNKAGTTEAFF.